Below, 17 T cell receptor beta chains from the same sample are listed, as sequenced in a study of blood T cells in healthy people across ages (dated by TCRdb to 2013 to 2016). The protocol used for the library was 5' RACE. TCRdb records Illumina HiSeq 2500 as the sequencer. A second PCR of roughly 7 to 11 cycles was performed with a sample-barcoded 5' primer and a J-beta primer mix. The public reads were reanalyzed by TCRdb: fastp trimming at Q25, MiXCR alignment, in-frame beta chains only. For every CDR3 protein sequence, its rows merge into one entry that carries the most common genes and DNA. This sample holds about 1.5 million distinct CDR3 sequences; approximately 39% were observed only once. Around 4% of the sample rests with the top ten. The material sequenced was blood. Source of these receptors: a young woman in good health.

This clonotype was counted many times. The J gene is TRBJ2-7, the V gene TRBV29-1; the D gene is possibly TRBD1 (6 bases). Germline lookup yields CDR1 SQVTM and CDR2 ANQGSEA. Trimming removed 0 bases from V and 3 bases from J, with 21 bases in between. The CDR3 length is 17 residues. The CDR3 nucleotides are TGCAGCGTTGAAGATTGGAGTACAGGGTGTATGTGCTACGAGCAGTACTTC. As protein: CSVEDWSTGCMCYEQYF.

This sequence joins TRBV12-3 or TRBV12-4 and TRBJ1-5; no reliable D call. Trimming removed 2 bases from V and 7 bases from J, with 15 bases in between. The CDR3 consists of 15 residues. The CDR3 loop reads CASSLWEGLGQPQHF. The CDR3 bases are TGTGCCAGCAGTTTATGGGAAGGGTTGGGCCAGCCCCAGCATTTT.

The chain has TRBV6-5 and TRBJ2-1, with 9 bases that match TRBD1. V shed 7 bases, J shed 7 bases, and the junction held 14 bases outside the gene matches. Germline values: CDR1 MNHEY, CDR2 SVGAGI. The CDR3 has 16 residues. The CDR3 DNA reads as TGTGCCAGCACCTTGATGGGACAGGGAGGTGAAAATGAGCAGTTCTTC. Translating it yields CASTLMGQGGENEQFF.

This chain connects TRBV14 to TRBJ1-1, with D perhaps TRBD1 (5 bases). Deletions cut 1 base from V and 3 bases from J, with 9 bases between. The CDR3 has 14 amino acids. Germline V gives CDR1 SGHDN, CDR2 FVKESK. For the CDR3, the DNA is TGTGCCAGCAGCCAAGCTCGGGGGTACACTGAAGCTTTCTTT. It encodes CASSQARGYTEAFF.

The J gene is TRBJ1-1, the V gene TRBV29-1; TRBD1 matches 9 bases. CDR3 length equals 17 residues. Looked up from germline, CDR1 is SQVTM and CDR2 is ANQGSEA. The J segment lost 4 bases and the V segment lost 0 bases, leaving 12 bases of the junction unmatched. CDR3 protein: CSVEEDREQGAPTEAFF. Here the CDR3 DNA reads TGCAGCGTTGAAGAAGATCGGGAACAGGGGGCGCCCACTGAAGCTTTCTTT.

The V gene is TRBV7-8, the J gene TRBJ1-5; 7 bases fit TRBD1. V lost 5 bases, J lost 6 bases, and 16 bases stayed unmatched. Germline assignment: CDR1 SGHVS and CDR2 FQNEAQ. The CDR3 is 17 amino acids. For the CDR3, the DNA is TGTGCCAGCAGCGCATACTCAGGGGGGATTTTATTTCAGCCCCAGCATTTT. Residues: CASSAYSGGILFQPQHF.

The chain links TRBV7-9 to TRBJ1-1, with D possibly matching TRBD1 (5 bases). CDR1 is SEHNR and CDR2 is FQNEAQ in the germline V gene (reference sequence). This CDR3 is built from 14 residues. The CDR3 nucleotides are TGTGGAGTTCTTGGGGGACGGATGAACACTGAAGCTTTCTTT. Residues: CGVLGGRMNTEAFF.

The chain joins TRBV27 to TRBJ2-5; TRBD1 matches at 8 bases. There are 14 residues in the CDR3. From germline, CDR1 is MNHEY and CDR2 SMNVEV (reference sequence). V shed 6 bases and J 5 bases; nucleotides not matched to a gene: 8. The chain's CDR3 is CASRPSGGGETQYF. The CDR3 DNA reads as TGTGCCAGCAGGCCCTCAGGGGGCGGGGAGACCCAGTACTTC.

This clonotype was observed a handful of times. The CDR3 nucleotides read TGTGCCATCAGTGAAGGCGGGAGCTCCTACAATGAGCAGTTCTTC. It codes for CAISEGGSSYNEQFF. The rearrangement uses TRBV10-3 and TRBJ2-1; 7 bases map to TRBD2. Germline values: CDR1 ENHRY, CDR2 SYGVKD. Losses at the gene ends were 3 bases for V and 0 bases for J; bases not matched to a gene: 2. The CDR3 is made up of 15 amino acids.

This clonotype was found a few times. J is TRBJ1-2 and V is TRBV6-2 or TRBV6-3, with a possible D match to TRBD1 (5 bases). V lost 2 bases, J lost 2 bases, and 9 bases lay in between. This CDR3 is 14 amino acids long. Germline V CDR1 and CDR2: MNHEY, SVGEGT. CDR3 in DNA: TGTGCCAGCAGTTACGGGGCGGACAACTATGGCTACACCTTC. As protein: CASSYGADNYGYTF.

The chain has TRBV9 and TRBJ2-4; tentatively, D is TRBD1 (5 bases). Germline loops: CDR1 SGDLS, CDR2 YYNGEE. CDR3 length equals 13 residues. V shed 0 bases and J shed 8 bases, with 9 bases lying between them. The CDR3 region is CASSVDRFDIQYF. CDR3 in DNA: TGTGCCAGCAGCGTAGACAGGTTTGACATTCAGTACTTC. The full variable domain, in which reference TRBV9 and TRBJ2-4 provide the parts outside the CDR3, is DSGVTQTPKHLITATGQRVTLRCSPRSGDLSVYWYQQSLDQGLQFLIQYYNGEERAKGNILERFSAQQFPDLHSELNLSSLELGDSALYFCASSVDRFDIQYFGAGTRLSVL.

This clonotype is a singleton in its sample. The V call is TRBV24-1, the J call TRBJ2-3; the match to TRBD2 covers 10 bases. The length of the CDR3 is 16 residues. CDR1 KGHDR and CDR2 SFDVKD come from the germline V gene. V dropped 4 bases and J dropped 4; count of bases not matched to a gene: 7. DNA for the CDR3: TGTGCCACCAGTGACCCTAGCGGGAGTATCGCAGATACGCAGTATTTT. Translating it yields CATSDPSGSIADTQYF.

The chain recombines TRBV27 with TRBJ2-3; TRBD2 matches at 7 bases. Germline-derived CDR1 and CDR2 are MNHEY and SMNVEV (reference sequence). The CDR3 length is 14 residues. V lost 6 bases to trimming and J lost 8 bases; unmatched junction nucleotides: 11. For the CDR3, the DNA is TGTGCCAGCAGCACTAGCGCCTTGCGGGGTACGCAGTATTTT. Translated: CASSTSALRGTQYF.

V gene TRBV6-2 or TRBV6-3 combines with J gene TRBJ2-1, with 7 positions matching TRBD1. Germline trimming cut 2 bases from V and 10 bases from J; bases unmatched to any gene: 8. The CDR3 sequence is 14 residues long. The V gene's germline CDR1 is MNHEY and CDR2 SVGEGT. The CDR3 DNA sequence: TGTGCCAGCAGTTACCTCGGGACAGCCTACGAGCAGTTCTTC. Its protein product is CASSYLGTAYEQFF.

This chain joins TRBV6-5 and TRBJ1-2, with no clear D. From germline, CDR1 is MNHEY and CDR2 SVGAGI. The CDR3 runs to 15 residues. With 0 bases removed from V and 8 bases from J, the gap between germline ends came to 16 bases. The CDR3 is CASSYSKVSPCGYTF. The CDR3 bases are TGTGCCAGCAGTTACTCGAAGGTTTCACCTTGCGGCTACACCTTC.

To note about this clonotype: Relative to the germline gene, one junction end is altered; a read error may explain this. CDR3 sequence: CAGSSSQRENEQFF. CDR3 nucleotides: TGTGCCGGCAGTTCCTCCCAGCGGGAGAATGAGCAGTTCTTC. The rearrangement uses TRBV6-2 or TRBV6-3 and TRBJ2-1; 8 positions agree with TRBD2. The CDR3 is made up of 14 amino acids. Germline V CDR1 and CDR2: MNHEY, SVGEGT.

This clonotype was observed a few times. The chain carries TRBV7-6 and TRBJ2-5; D is uncertain. The end of the DNA aligns better with TRBJ2-7, so the J call may be wrong. CDR1 is SGHVS, CDR2 FNYEAQ, per germline. This CDR3 has 15 residues. The CDR3 coding sequence is TGTGCCAGCAGCTTAGCGGGGATTTCCACCACCGAGCAGTACTTC. It codes for CASSLAGISTTEQYF.